This T cell receptor beta chain was obtained from a study of cytomegalovirus exposure and HLA in healthy donors listed by TCRdb under 2017. Looking at the study overall: In an earlier analysis of 450 to 750 of the donors, 276 Gb of sequence data and 95 million to 130 million unique TCR beta sequences from about 179 million T cells were reported. Across 300 to 500 genotyped donors of the cohort, an average of roughly 230,000 unique TCR beta nucleotide sequences per donor were sequenced, and 15% to 20% of those sequences were non-productive. Because of strong linkage in the cohort, roughly five DR-DQ haplotypes were treated as single units for association and clustering. To decide whether each TCR beta V gene segment behaved as functional or pseudogenic, an earlier analysis of approximately 600 of the donors relied on high-throughput TCR beta sequencing. Roughly 300 gigabases of sequencing data and 78 million or so unique TCR sequences were included in an early release covering under 650 HLA-typed donors. To study patterns of TCR occurrence, a later analysis re-analyzed previously published TCR beta repertoires from around 660 donors and added high-resolution HLA genotyping. HLA typing covered class I and class II loci at four-digit resolution. Of the roughly 410 genotyped donors, 80% to 90% were placed in the genetic ancestry cluster associated with self-reported Caucasian donors. A later genetic analysis used genome-wide SNP genotypes for about 65% of the 666 donors, treating that subset as a discovery cohort. Rather than drawing on any new phenotypic data, the later analysis identified candidate immune exposures from TCR beta sequences and the way those sequences occurred across donors. In addition to the first cohort of around 670 subjects, a separate validation cohort of around 110 different subjects was used. The number of donors typed differed by locus, with roughly 620-640 for A, B, C, DRB1 and DQB1, 522 for DQA1, 600 to 610 for DPA1, and 400 to 490 for DPB1. The study used immunosequencing to profile the T cell repertoires of more than 650 subjects and linked those repertoires to cytomegalovirus serostatus. Donor age, sex, ethnicity and CMV serostatus were collected together with the repertoire data. Every repertoire in the discovery cohort had been generated on one and the same sequencing platform. To predict cytomegalovirus infection status, the study combined high-throughput TCR immunosequencing, statistical association of individual TCRs with disease status, and machine learning. The study aimed to test whether cataloging public T cell receptors could reveal signatures of past pathogen exposure.

Libraries were prepared through the immunoSEQ multiplex PCR assay. A mixture of 60 forward primers for TCR Vbeta segments and 13 reverse primers for TCR Jbeta segments was used in the multiplex PCR. Amplification of the CDR3 region of rearranged TCR beta genes was performed with a multiplex PCR assay on genomic DNA. Amplified TCR beta libraries were sequenced as 87-base-pair reads on the Illumina HiSeq System. Under the source paper's analysis protocol: In a later analysis, roughly 80 million unique TCR beta chains were counted across the 500 to 700 repertoires, and around 10 million of these chains were shared by at least two donors. Raw reads were error-corrected and collapsed into unique sequences by a nearest-neighbor algorithm in which closely related sequences were merged to remove PCR and sequencing errors. Alignment of CDR3 sequences to IMGT reference sequences was used to assign V, D and J gene segments. For a sequence to be retained, at least a six-nucleotide match to both a V gene segment and a J gene segment was required. Rearrangements were classified as productive when the CDR3 lacked stop codons and remained in frame with V and J, and all other rearrangements were classified as non-productive. CDR3 was defined according to IMGT convention as the region running from the second conserved V-encoded cysteine to the conserved J-encoded phenylalanine. The earlier analysis of about 560 of the donors excluded any sequence lacking an unambiguous match to a single V gene segment. In an earlier analysis of approximately 500 of the donors, a V segment was called functional when productive rearrangements were above 56.7%, and segregating when the standard deviation between donors exceeded 5%. To diagnose cytomegalovirus status from the catalog of TCR beta chain sequences, a statistical classification framework was built. In a later analysis, V and J genes were assigned by comparing TCR nucleotide sequences against IMGT/GENE-DB human TR gene sequences. Using the TCRdist pipeline, a later analysis assigned CDR3 sequences along with most-parsimonious VDJ recombination scenarios. A later analysis defined each TCR beta chain by its CDR3 amino acid sequence plus V-gene family, and excluded reads lacking a unique V-gene family. In a later analysis, approximately 590 highly shared, low-generation-probability nucleotide sequences were removed to address suspected cross-contamination and a sequencing artifact. In a later analysis, a clonal expansion index was calculated for each public chain from normalized within-repertoire ranks of inferred template counts. A later analysis computed generation probabilities with a VDJ recombination model fitted to out-of-frame rearrangements, and checked the results against IGoR. In a later analysis, TCR-TCR, TCR-HLA and TCR-CMV co-occurrence was scored with hypergeometric tests, and a repertoire-size bias correction was applied to TCR pairs. To estimate false discovery rates, a later analysis permuted the HLA or CMV assignments 20 times. A later analysis grouped co-occurring TCRs with DBSCAN, adding TCRdist sequence similarity when clustering within HLA-allele-positive subsets. Repertoires with fewer than 30,000 or more than 120,000 public chains were left out of co-occurrence clustering, as were about five repertoires with anomalous nucleotide sharing. The clones in this table, taken by TCRdb from immuneACCESS, are in-frame only. Not every clone is retained; where verified, under half of the shortfall comes from an unresolved V gene, and the cause of the rest is unknown. The V and J calls and clone size are taken from that table; D and trimming were inferred from the DNA. For this sample there are under 200,000 clones; approximately 71% appear just once. The top ten clonotypes cover 4.9% of the sample.

About this clone itself: Its binding antigen is unknown. The input lacks base qualities; no much larger clone sits a single base away.

The cohort was made up of approximately 700 healthy bone marrow donors. At the time of sampling, all cohort members were nominally healthy, though unrecorded immune exposures were likely present. The donor tested CMV seronegative, placing the donor among the 352 seronegative members of the cohort. Every donor gave a peripheral blood sample, and the peripheral blood mononuclear cells from that sample were used for TCR beta sequencing. Genomic DNA extraction from the blood cell samples was performed with the Qiagen DNeasy Blood Extraction Kit. Looking up the germline V gene yields CDR1 MGHDK and CDR2 SYGVNS. V gives up 3 bases and J gives up 1 base, and the segment between their germline ends measures 10 bases. Including cysteine and phenylalanine, the CDR3 has 14 amino acids. The DNA shown is the 42-base CDR3, in frame from base 1. The full study reports these points: For the cohort, immune exposure information was limited to CMV serostatus. A few of the identified cytomegalovirus-associated TCR beta chains were confirmed in vitro to be specific for cytomegalovirus antigens. Cytomegalovirus status was reported to be diagnosed by the classifier with high specificity and sensitivity in both the original and validation cohorts. While some public TCRs were present in many individuals, most TCR sequences turned up only very rarely across donors. Assigning TCR associations to individual alleles was difficult when HLA alleles, especially DR and DQ, strongly co-occurred. Sequencing depth was assumed to be roughly uniform across donors in the presence/absence analyses, though that assumption may not hold. A cluster of highly shared sequence variants was judged likely to represent a technical artifact of the sequencing pipeline. Some IMGT-functional V segments, including TRBV6-2 and TRBV6-3, could not be distinguished by the 87-base-pair reads and were therefore excluded. An association between a missense DCLRE1C variant and V-gene and J-gene trimming of TCR beta chains was found in a later genetic analysis and replicated in an independent cohort. According to the authors, the approach could potentially be generalized to other disease states and immunological phenotypes. A later analysis found that HLA-associated TCR beta chains were more clonally expanded and had lower generation probabilities than equally common non-associated chains. Approximately 18 rarely observed V segments, including chromosome 9 orphons, were excluded from the earlier analysis of 550 to 700 of the donors because counts were too low. Only TCR beta chains were sequenced in this cohort, and the absence of alpha or paired-chain data limited detectable features. A further reported finding was that TCR beta sequences accurately predicted the HLA-A and HLA-B alleles for most subjects in the first cohort. A later analysis associated about 17,000 TCR beta sequences with specific HLA alleles at a false discovery rate of 0.05. In a later analysis, the rate of TCR association differed among HLA loci, with DRB1 alleles having the most associated TCRs and HLA-C alleles having the fewest. A total of 164 TCR beta chains were listed by the study as associated with cytomegalovirus. Linkage disequilibrium might explain the correlated functional status among segregating V segments, but an unknown experimental factor could not be ruled out. Because HLA typing was unavailable for some donors at each locus, only the typed subset was used in association tests. A later analysis found that most CMV-associated TCR beta chains appeared HLA-restricted, with HLA associations seemingly driven largely by CMV exposure. Several of the top co-occurrence clusters appeared to be linked to parvovirus B19, influenza, CMV and Epstein-Barr virus, according to a later analysis. An earlier analysis of approximately 600 of the donors showed that most TCR beta V segments appeared in productive rearrangements either about 87% or about 30% of the time, which broadly matched IMGT annotations. In a later genetic analysis, fewer N-insertions in productive TCRs were reported among donors in an Asian-associated ancestry cluster than the roughly 670-donor mean.

Sequencing used PBMCs. Recombination joined TRBV25-1 with TRBJ2-7; TRBD2 is a possible D gene, resting on 6 matching bases. This receptor was obtained from a male donor in good health and CMV-seronegative. The DNA reads TGTGCCAGCAGTGAGGAGGGGTGGTCCTACGAGCAGTACTTC. Its protein reads: CASSEEGWSYEQYF.